This T cell receptor beta chain stems from a study of regulatory T cells in long-lasting Graves disease. This CDR3 contains 17 residues. Germline values: CDR1 SGHKS, CDR2 YYEKEE (reference sequence). V was trimmed by 3 bases and J by 4 bases, leaving 17 bases between them. The time point is: persistent/refractory GD, antithyroid drugs over 5 years with positive TRAb. RNA isolated from PBMCs was used to make the TCR library. Both iRepertoire HTBI primers and Arm-PCR of CDR3 regions were used to build the TCR beta libraries. TCRdb re-called the multiplex PCR reads with MiXCR, one entry per CDR3 protein. The sample consists of under 450,000 distinct CDR3 sequences, roughly 24% of them appearing once.

The sequencing used peripheral blood mononuclear cells (PBMCs), collected when the disease was refractory, from a patient treated with antithyroid drugs. The receptor was isolated from a woman aged 40 to 50 with Graves disease. This chain joins TRBV5-5 and TRBJ2-6; D is uncertain. The CDR3 DNA reads TGTGCCAGCAGCTATTCGTTGTATGAGGCGGGGGCCAACGTCCTGACTTTC. It yields the protein CASSYSLYEAGANVLTF.